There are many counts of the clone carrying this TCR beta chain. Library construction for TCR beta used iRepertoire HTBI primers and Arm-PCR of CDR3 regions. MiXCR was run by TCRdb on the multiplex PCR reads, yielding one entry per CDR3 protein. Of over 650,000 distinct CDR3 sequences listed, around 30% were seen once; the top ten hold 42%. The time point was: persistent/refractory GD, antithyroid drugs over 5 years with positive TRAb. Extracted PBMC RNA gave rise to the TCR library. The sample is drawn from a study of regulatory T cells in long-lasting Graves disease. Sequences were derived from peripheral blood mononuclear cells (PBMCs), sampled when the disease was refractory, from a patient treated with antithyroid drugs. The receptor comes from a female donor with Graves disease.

The CDR3 bases are TGTGCCAGCAGCATTAGGCAGGGGGTTGGCACTGAAGCTTTCTTT. Its translation is CASSIRQGVGTEAFF. The chain uses TRBV2 and TRBJ1-1; 7 bases agree with TRBD1. Germline V gene data show CDR1 as SNHLY and CDR2 as FYNNEI. V was clipped by 6 bases and J by 4 bases; unmatched bases: 11. This CDR3 spans 15 amino acids.